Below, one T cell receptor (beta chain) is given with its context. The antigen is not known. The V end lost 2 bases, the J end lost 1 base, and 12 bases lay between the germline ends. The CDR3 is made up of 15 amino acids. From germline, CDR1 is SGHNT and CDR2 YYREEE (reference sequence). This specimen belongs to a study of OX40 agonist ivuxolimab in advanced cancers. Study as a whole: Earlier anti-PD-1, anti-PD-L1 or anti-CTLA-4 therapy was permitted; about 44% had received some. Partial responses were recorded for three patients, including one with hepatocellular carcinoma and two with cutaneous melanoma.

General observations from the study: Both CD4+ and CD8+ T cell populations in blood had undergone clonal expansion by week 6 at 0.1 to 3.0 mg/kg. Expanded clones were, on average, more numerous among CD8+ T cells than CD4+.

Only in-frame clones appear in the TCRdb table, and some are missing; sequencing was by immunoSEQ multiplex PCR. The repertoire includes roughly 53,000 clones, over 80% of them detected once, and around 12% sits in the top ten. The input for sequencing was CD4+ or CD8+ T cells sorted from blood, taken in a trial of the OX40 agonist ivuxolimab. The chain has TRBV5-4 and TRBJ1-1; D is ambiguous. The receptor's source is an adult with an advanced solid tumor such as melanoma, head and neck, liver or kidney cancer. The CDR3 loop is CASSLRGAPNTEAFF. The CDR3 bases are TGTGCCAGCAGCTTACGTGGCGCCCCGAACACTGAAGCTTTCTTT.